This T cell receptor (beta chain) was captured by sequencing in a study of blood T cell repertoires in COVID-19. Study overall: Sources were T cells, B-cell-depleted T cells, or PBMCs; the material itself was cDNA or gDNA.

Profiling relied on immunoSEQ multiplex PCR, and the TCRdb table lists in-frame clones only, not all of them. This sample has roughly 50,000 clones, with around nine tenths found just once. The CDR3 contains 14 residues. Germline trimming cut 3 bases from V and 5 bases from J; bases unmatched to any gene: 4. The TCR sequence derives from a woman between 35 and 50 years old with active COVID-19. The rearrangement uses TRBV23-1 and TRBJ2-1; TRBD1 matches at 7 bases. TRBV23-1 is placed among ORFs of uncertain function. Sequencing was performed on peripheral blood. In DNA form, the CDR3 reads TGCGCCAGCAGTCATCCGGACAGGAACAATGAGCAGTTCTTC. This encodes CASSHPDRNNEQFF.